The sequence of this T cell receptor beta chain was determined in a study of control samples from healthy donors and cancer patients. Trimming shortened V by 3 bases and J by 5 bases, and 8 bases separated the two germline ends. This CDR3 contains 14 residues. The germline V gene has CDR1 SGHTA and CDR2 FQGNSA. Method: immunoSEQ multiplex PCR; TCRdb's copy keeps in-frame clones and lacks some. The sample yields 130,000 to 150,000 clones, about nine tenths seen once. Sequencing input: blood. This chain links TRBV7-2 with TRBJ1-6, with D possibly matching TRBD1 (5 bases). The clonotype originates from a man between 25 and 39 years old in good health. CDR3 nucleotide sequence: TGTGCCAGCAGCTTTGCGGGGGATAATTCACCCCTCCACTTT. This translates into CASSFAGDNSPLHF.